A single sample is the source of the 20 T cell receptor beta chains below, sequenced in a study of blood T cell repertoires in COVID-19. Produced via immunoSEQ multiplex PCR; TCRdb's table is partial and in-frame only. This sample has 95,000 to 110,000 clones, with more than 70% found just once. Sequencing used peripheral blood. The receptor source for this set is an elderly woman in a cohort sampled during active COVID-19.

The V gene is TRBV6-5, the J gene TRBJ1-3; D ambiguous. The CDR3 extends over 14 amino acids. The germline V gene has CDR1 MNHEY and CDR2 SVGAGI. V lost 8 bases, J lost 0 bases, and 11 bases lay in between. CDR3 loop: CASSISTSGNTIYF. The CDR3 nucleotides are TGTGCCAGCTCAATCTCTACCTCTGGAAACACCATATATTTT.

The chain is built from TRBV7-3 and TRBJ2-5; TRBD2 agrees at 11 bases. V gave up 1 base and J gave up 4 bases; unmatched junction bases: 5. The CDR3 spans 16 residues. The germline V gene has CDR1 SGHTA and CDR2 FQGTGA. The CDR3 DNA reads TGTGCCAGCAGCTTAAGGGTAGCGGGGGGGCCAGAGACCCAGTACTTC. It encodes CASSLRVAGGPETQYF.

CDR3 sequence: CASSLVGAGYGYTF. CDR3 nucleotides: TGTGCCAGCAGTTTAGTGGGCGCTGGCTATGGCTACACCTTC. V usage is TRBV27 and J usage is TRBJ1-2; D is unresolved. The germline V and J ends were trimmed by 2 bases and 4 bases, with 11 bases remaining between them. The V gene's germline CDR1 is MNHEY and CDR2 SMNVEV (reference sequence). The CDR3 spans 14 residues.

The chain carries TRBV7-2 and TRBJ2-1; 11 bases agree with TRBD2. The CDR3 is made up of 15 amino acids. With V trimmed by 5 bases and J by 4 bases, 4 bases remained unmatched. Looked up from germline, CDR1 is SGHTA and CDR2 is FQGNSA. CDR3 nucleotide sequence: TGTGCCAGCAGCCAGACTAGCGGGACGTACAATGAGCAGTTCTTC. Its protein is CASSQTSGTYNEQFF.

The chain is built from TRBV30 and TRBJ1-1, with unresolved D. The CDR3 contains 13 residues. In germline, CDR1 is GTSNPN, CDR2 SVGIG (reference sequence). V shed 3 bases and J shed 1 base, with 9 bases lying between them. Here the CDR3 reads CAWSPFGNTEAFF. DNA of the CDR3: TGTGCCTGGAGCCCTTTCGGGAACACTGAAGCTTTCTTT.

The chain links TRBV7-2 to TRBJ2-2, with 10 bases matching TRBD2. The CDR3 is made up of 18 amino acids. Per the germline V gene, CDR1 is SGHTA and CDR2 is FQGNSA. Germline trimming cut 3 bases from V and 3 bases from J; bases unmatched to any gene: 10. The CDR3 DNA sequence: TGTGCCAGCAGCTTTAGGGTTGGAGCGGGAGGGTACACCGGGGAGCTGTTTTTT. Translation gives CASSFRVGAGGYTGELFF.

This clone was counted once. The junction and the germline gene differ at one end; a read error may be behind it. This chain links TRBV2 with TRBJ1-2, with a tentative D call TRBD1 (6 bases). CDR1 and CDR2 from the germline V gene are SNHLY and FYNNEI. The CDR3 extends over 12 amino acids. CDR3 loop: CASSEPPTGWGF. The CDR3 coding sequence is TGTGCCAGCAGTGAGCCCCCGACAGGCTGGGGCTTC.

The chain employs TRBV3-1 (or the pseudogene TRBV3-2) and TRBJ1-3, with 8 bases identical to TRBD1. The CDR3 sequence is 22 residues long. Looked up from germline, CDR1 is LGHDT and CDR2 is YNNKEL (reference sequence). J was trimmed by 2 bases and V by 5 bases; bases with no gene match: 26. CDR3 in DNA: TGTGCCAGCAGCGGTATTATAGGGACCGAACGGGACGACAGGGGCCCTGGAAACACCATATATTTT. Amino acids: CASSGIIGTERDDRGPGNTIYF.

The chain links TRBV28 to TRBJ2-7, with 8 bases identical to TRBD1. The length of the CDR3 is 16 residues. The germline V gene has CDR1 MDHEN and CDR2 SYDVKM. With 6 bases clipped from V and 2 bases from J, the junction kept 12 bases outside the gene matches. The CDR3 DNA follows: TGTGCCAGCAGCAACTTCTTCGGACAGGGAACCTACGAGCAGTACTTC. This gives the protein CASSNFFGQGTYEQYF.

The rearrangement joins TRBV7-3 to TRBJ2-2; unclear D gene. Germline values: CDR1 SGHTA, CDR2 FQGTGA. This CDR3 spans 15 amino acids. V gave up 4 bases and J gave up 4 bases, with 13 bases separating them. The CDR3 region is CASSSSETATGELFF. In DNA, the CDR3 is TGTGCCAGCAGCTCCAGCGAGACGGCCACCGGGGAGCTGTTTTTT.

V gene TRBV9 combines with J gene TRBJ2-3, with 7 bases aligning to TRBD2. CDR3 length: 16 amino acids. V trimming: 0 bases; J trimming: 9 bases; junction bases outside the gene matches: 13. CDR1 and CDR2 from the germline V gene are SGDLS and YYNGEE. The DNA for the CDR3 is TGTGCCAGCAGCGTAGGGGCCAGCGGGATATCCAGAACGCAGTATTTT. Protein product: CASSVGASGISRTQYF.

V usage is TRBV5-1 and J usage is TRBJ2-7, with 9 nucleotides matching TRBD1. Trimming took 7 bases from V and 1 from J; bases not matched to a gene: 9. Germline CDR1 SGHRS, CDR2 YFSETQ. CDR3 length: 15 amino acids. The chain's CDR3 is CASFPGTGISYEQYF. DNA of the CDR3: TGCGCCAGCTTTCCCGGGACAGGGATTTCCTACGAGCAGTACTTC.

V and J are TRBV27 and TRBJ2-2; D is uncertain. There are 15 residues in the CDR3. The germline V and J ends were trimmed by 2 bases and 6 bases, with 13 bases remaining between them. CDR1 is MNHEY and CDR2 is SMNVEV in the germline V gene (reference sequence). The CDR3 spells CASSLRTYYAGELFF. CDR3 DNA sequence: TGTGCCAGCAGTTTAAGAACTTACTACGCCGGGGAGCTGTTTTTT.

The V gene is TRBV24-1, the J gene TRBJ2-3; a weak D match, TRBD1 (6 bases). The CDR3 loop spans 13 amino acids. The germline CDR1 and CDR2 sequences are KGHDR and SFDVKD. Trimming stripped 4 bases from V and 14 bases from J, with 18 bases between. The DNA for the CDR3 is TGTGCCACCAGTGAGCTTACAGGGACCCCGCGGTATTTT. Translating it yields CATSELTGTPRYF.

J is TRBJ1-2 and V is TRBV12-3 or TRBV12-4; weak D call: TRBD1 (6 bases). This CDR3 contains 12 residues. With 6 bases removed from V and 8 bases from J, the gap between germline ends came to 13 bases. The CDR3 DNA is TGTGCCAGCAGGAGACAGGTTGGGGGCTACACCTTC. Translated, it gives CASRRQVGGYTF.

The rearrangement joins TRBV5-1 to TRBJ2-7, with 10 bases matching TRBD2. With V trimmed by 6 bases and J by 1 base, 4 bases remained unmatched. CDR3 length: 14 residues. CDR1 and CDR2 from the germline V gene are SGHRS and YFSETQ. CDR3 amino acids: CASTPLAGSYEQYF. CDR3 DNA sequence: TGCGCCAGCACCCCACTAGCGGGATCCTACGAGCAGTACTTC.

This clone occurred once. The rearrangement links TRBV9 to TRBJ2-1, with a tentative D call TRBD2 (6 bases). Per the germline V gene, CDR1 is SGDLS and CDR2 is YYNGEE. The CDR3 has 16 residues. V lost 3 bases and J 0 bases, leaving 13 bases between the germline ends. The CDR3 loop reads CASSASGSSSYNEQFF. CDR3 sequence (DNA): TGTGCCAGCAGCGCGAGCGGGTCCAGCTCCTACAATGAGCAGTTCTTC.

The chain joins TRBV5-1 to TRBJ2-1; TRBD2 aligns across 13 bases. The CDR3 consists of 17 residues. J was trimmed by 3 bases and V by 4 bases; bases with no gene match: 7. Germline CDR1 SGHRS, CDR2 YFSETQ. The CDR3 is CASSEGLAGALYNEQFF. DNA for the CDR3: TGCGCCAGCAGCGAAGGACTAGCGGGAGCTCTCTACAATGAGCAGTTCTTC.

The gene calls are TRBV5-5 and TRBJ1-1, with 8 positions matching TRBD1. J lost 4 bases, V lost 0 bases, and 5 bases had no gene match. This CDR3 region has 15 residues. Germline V CDR1 and CDR2: SGHKS, YYEKEE (reference sequence). DNA for the CDR3: TGTGCCAGCAGCTTGGCCACAGGGGGGACCACTGAAGCTTTCTTT. This gives the protein CASSLATGGTTEAFF.

This chain links TRBV6-5 with TRBJ2-1; 12 positions agree with TRBD2. Germline lookup yields CDR1 MNHEY and CDR2 SVGAGI. V was clipped by 4 bases and J by 5 bases; unmatched bases: 6. This CDR3 has 16 residues. The CDR3 DNA sequence: TGTGCCAGCAGTTTACAGACTAGCGGGGGCAACAATGAGCAGTTCTTC. Protein sequence: CASSLQTSGGNNEQFF.